One sample yielded the 9 T cell receptor beta chains listed below, sequenced in a study of blood T cell repertoires in COVID-19. Using immunoSEQ multiplex PCR, the repertoire was profiled, and TCRdb retains in-frame clones only, with some absent. The sample gives 300,000 or so clones, around 85% of which show up once; 4.1% is in the top ten. The sequencing input was peripheral blood. These receptors were collected from a woman between 50 and 59 years old with active or convalescent COVID-19.

This chain links TRBV9 with TRBJ2-1, with TRBD1 matching over 11 bases. The CDR3 loop spans 14 amino acids. The trim removed 4 bases at V and 15 bases at J, leaving 12 bases unmatched. Germline values: CDR1 SGDLS, CDR2 YYNGEE. CDR3 sequence reads: CASSSRTGGPGRFF. CDR3 nucleotide sequence: TGTGCCAGCAGCTCACGGACAGGGGGCCCAGGCAGGTTCTTC.

V usage is TRBV2 and J usage is TRBJ2-1; 10 bases align to TRBD2. Unmatched junction bases numbered 8, after V lost 6 bases and J lost 6 bases. This CDR3 region has 15 residues. The germline V gene has CDR1 SNHLY and CDR2 FYNNEI. CDR3 nucleotide sequence: TGTGCCAGCAGGACTCGGCTAGCGGGAGTCAATGAGCAGTTCTTC. This codes for CASRTRLAGVNEQFF. The variable domain in full, with the rest retrieved from reference TRBV2 and TRBJ2-1, is EPEVTQTPSHQVTQMGQEVILRCVPISNHLYFYWYRQILGQKVEFLVSFYNNEISEKSEIFDDQFSVERPDGSNFTLKIRSTKLEDSAMYFCASRTRLAGVNEQFFGPGTRLTVL.

This sequence joins TRBV27 and TRBJ1-1; D uncertain. V lost 5 bases to trimming and J lost 5 bases, with 15 bases between them. This CDR3 has 14 residues. Germline V gene lookup returns CDR1 MNHEY and CDR2 SMNVEV (reference sequence). DNA for the CDR3: TGTGCCAGCAGTCTTTCGCCCGAGAGGACTGAAGCTTTCTTT. It yields the protein CASSLSPERTEAFF.

The sample holds a few counts of this clone. The CDR3 protein is CATKGQAHYGYTF. DNA for the CDR3: TGTGCCACCAAAGGACAGGCGCACTATGGCTACACCTTC. J is TRBJ1-2 and V is TRBV10-3; 7 bases map to TRBD1. Trimming took 10 bases from V and 3 from J; bases not matched to a gene: 8. Per the germline V gene, CDR1 is ENHRY and CDR2 is SYGVKD. The CDR3 sequence is 13 residues long.

This clone was counted only a few times. V usage is TRBV6-1 and J usage is TRBJ2-1; 10 bases fit TRBD2. The CDR3 spans 18 residues. V shed 4 bases, J shed 4 bases, and the junction held 13 bases outside the gene matches. Germline CDR1 and CDR2: MNHNS and SASEGT. CDR3: CASSGRLAGVGGYNEQFF. The CDR3 DNA reads TGTGCCAGCAGTGGGCGCCTAGCGGGAGTGGGCGGTTACAATGAGCAGTTCTTC.

The chain is built from TRBV5-4 and TRBJ1-2; 7 nucleotides agree with TRBD1. The CDR3 loop spans 15 amino acids. V lost 4 bases, J lost 5 bases, and 11 bases stayed unmatched. Germline CDR1 SGHNT, CDR2 YYREEE (reference sequence). CDR3 sequence reads: CASSIGQEGRYGYTF. DNA of the CDR3: TGTGCCAGCAGCATAGGACAGGAGGGGCGGTATGGCTACACCTTC. Full variable domain (outside the CDR3, taken from reference TRBV5-4 and TRBJ1-2): ETGVTQSPTHLIKTRGQQVTLRCSSQSGHNTVSWYQQALGQGPQFIFQYYREEENGRGNFPPRFSGLQFPNYSSELNVNALELDDSALYLCASSIGQEGRYGYTFGSGTRLTVV.

This chain uses TRBV6-2 or TRBV6-3 with TRBJ2-7, with 9 bases that match TRBD1. V shed 0 bases, J shed 6 bases, and the junction held 6 bases outside the gene matches. Germline loops: CDR1 MNHEY, CDR2 SVGEGT. This CDR3 spans 15 amino acids. The CDR3 loop reads CASSYSTGGGVEQYF. The CDR3 nucleotides read TGTGCCAGCAGTTACTCGACAGGGGGAGGGGTCGAGCAGTACTTC.

Details on this clone: This specimen includes other DNA sequences encoding the same CDR3. The genes are TRBV5-1 and TRBJ1-1; 7 bases fit TRBD1. CDR1 is SGHRS and CDR2 is YFSETQ in the germline V gene. The CDR3 runs 14 residues. V lost 4 bases to trimming and J lost 1 base; unmatched junction nucleotides: 4. The CDR3 bases are TGCGCCAGCAGCCCTGGGACAGCGAACACTGAAGCTTTCTTT. This translates into CASSPGTANTEAFF. The whole variable domain, filled in from reference TRBV5-1 and TRBJ1-1, reads KAGVTQTPRYLIKTRGQQVTLSCSPISGHRSVSWYQQTPGQGLQFLFEYFSETQRNKGNFPGRFSGRQFSNSRSEMNVSTLELGDSALYLCASSPGTANTEAFFGQGTRLTVV.

The sample holds a few counts of this clone. This sequence joins TRBV7-2 and TRBJ2-7; 8 bases line up with TRBD2. The CDR3 covers 16 residues. Germline V gives CDR1 SGHTA, CDR2 FQGNSA. The trim removed 5 bases at V and 3 bases at J, leaving 12 bases unmatched. As DNA, the CDR3 is TGTGCCAGCAGCCCGGACCATACTAGCGGTCTCTACGAGCAGTACTTC. Amino acid sequence: CASSPDHTSGLYEQYF. The full variable domain, completed using reference TRBV7-2 and TRBJ2-7, is GAGVSQSPSNKVTEKGKDVELRCDPISGHTALYWYRQSLGQGLEFLIYFQGNSAPDKSGLPSDRFSAERTGGSVSTLTIQRTQQEDSAVYLCASSPDHTSGLYEQYFGPGTRLTVT.